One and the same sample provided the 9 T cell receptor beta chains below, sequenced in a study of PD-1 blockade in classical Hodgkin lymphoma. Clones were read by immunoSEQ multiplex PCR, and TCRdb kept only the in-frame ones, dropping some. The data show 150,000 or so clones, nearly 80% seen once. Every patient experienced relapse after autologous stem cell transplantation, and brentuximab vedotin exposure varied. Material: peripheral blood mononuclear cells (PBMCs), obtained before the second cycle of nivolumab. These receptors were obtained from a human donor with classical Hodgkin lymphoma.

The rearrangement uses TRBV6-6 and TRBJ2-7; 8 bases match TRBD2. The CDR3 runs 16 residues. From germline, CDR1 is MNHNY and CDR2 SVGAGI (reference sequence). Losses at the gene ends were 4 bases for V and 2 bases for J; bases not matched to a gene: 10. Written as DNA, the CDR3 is TGTGCCAGCAGTTGGCCGGGGGGGGGCAAGACCTACGAGCAGTACTTC. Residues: CASSWPGGGKTYEQYF.

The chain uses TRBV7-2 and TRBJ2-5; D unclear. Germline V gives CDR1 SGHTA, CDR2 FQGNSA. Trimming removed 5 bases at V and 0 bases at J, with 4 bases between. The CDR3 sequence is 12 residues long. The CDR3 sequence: CASSPYQETQYF. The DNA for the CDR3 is TGTGCCAGCAGCCCTTACCAAGAGACCCAGTACTTC.

CDR3 in DNA: TGTGCCAGCAGCTACGACAGGGGAACAGGTGAAGCTTTCTTT. Translation: CASSYDRGTGEAFF. This rearrangement joins TRBV7-3 to TRBJ1-1; TRBD1 matches at 8 bases. Germline CDR1 is SGHTA and CDR2 is FQGTGA. The CDR3 is 14 amino acids. Trimming at V came to 4 bases and at J to 7 bases, leaving 8 bases not matched to a gene.

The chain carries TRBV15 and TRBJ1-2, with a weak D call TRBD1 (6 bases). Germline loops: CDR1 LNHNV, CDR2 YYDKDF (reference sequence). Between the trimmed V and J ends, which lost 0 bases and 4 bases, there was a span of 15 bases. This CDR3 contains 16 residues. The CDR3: CATSRDVLRGGYGYTF. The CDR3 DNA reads TGTGCCACCAGCAGAGATGTACTCAGGGGCGGCTATGGCTACACCTTC. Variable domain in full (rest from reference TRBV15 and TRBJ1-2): DAMVIQNPRYQVTQFGKPVTLSCSQTLNHNVMYWYQQKSSQAPKLLFHYYDKDFNNEADTPDNFQSRRPNTSFCFLDIRSPGLGDTAMYLCATSRDVLRGGYGYTFGSGTRLTVV.

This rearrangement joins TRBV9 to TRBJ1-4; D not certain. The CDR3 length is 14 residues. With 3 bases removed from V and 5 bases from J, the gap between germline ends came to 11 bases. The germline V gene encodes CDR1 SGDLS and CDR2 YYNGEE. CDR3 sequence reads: CASSAKGVNEKLFF. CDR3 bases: TGTGCCAGCAGCGCCAAGGGAGTAAATGAAAAACTGTTTTTT.

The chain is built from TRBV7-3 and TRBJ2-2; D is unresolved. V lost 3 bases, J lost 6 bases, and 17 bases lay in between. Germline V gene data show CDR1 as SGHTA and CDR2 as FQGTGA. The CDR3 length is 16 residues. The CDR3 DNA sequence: TGTGCCAGCAGCTTGAAGGGCGAGCCCCGCCCCGGGGAGCTGTTTTTT. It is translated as CASSLKGEPRPGELFF.

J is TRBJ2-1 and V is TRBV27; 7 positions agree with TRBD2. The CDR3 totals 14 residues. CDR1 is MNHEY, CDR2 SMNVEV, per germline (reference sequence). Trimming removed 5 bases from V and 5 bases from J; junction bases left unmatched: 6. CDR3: CASSISGIDNEQFF. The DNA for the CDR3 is TGTGCCAGCAGTATCAGCGGGATCGACAATGAGCAGTTCTTC.

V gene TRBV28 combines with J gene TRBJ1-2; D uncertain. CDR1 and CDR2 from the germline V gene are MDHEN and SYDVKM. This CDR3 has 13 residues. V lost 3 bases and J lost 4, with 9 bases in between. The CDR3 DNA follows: TGTGCCAGCAGTTTCCCGGAATTCTATGGCTACACCTTC. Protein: CASSFPEFYGYTF.

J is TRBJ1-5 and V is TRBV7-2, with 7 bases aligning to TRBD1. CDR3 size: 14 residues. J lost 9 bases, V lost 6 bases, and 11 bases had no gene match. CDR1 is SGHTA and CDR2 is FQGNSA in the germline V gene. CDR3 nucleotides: TGTGCCAGCAGTTTACAGGGGCGGCATCGGCCCCAGCATTTT. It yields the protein CASSLQGRHRPQHF.